These T cell receptor beta chains were read from a single sample in a study of Ad26.COV2.S vaccination and SARS-CoV-2 variants. The assay was immunoSEQ multiplex PCR, and TCRdb's table has in-frame clones only and misses some. Here the sample spans around 400,000 clones, approximately 90% being singletons. The source was peripheral blood, collected in a trial of Ad26.COV2.S vaccine versus placebo. These receptors were taken from a person between 18 and 59 years old who received the Ad26.COV2.S COVID-19 vaccine or a placebo. The CDR3 runs from the conserved cysteine through the conserved F or W. A D gene is named only where the DNA matches it firmly. Clone size is stated in some rows and not others, as once, few, many or a class when expanded.

>NA|NA|TRBJ1-2|TRBV30
CAWSVDSHSNYGYTF
TGTGCCTGGAGTGTCGACAGCCACTCTAACTATGGCTACACCTTC
>NA|NA|TRBJ2-1|TRBV15
CATSRGGGAELYNEQFF
TGTGCCACCAGCAGAGGAGGCGGAGCGGAGCTCTACAATGAGCAGTTCTTC
>NA|NA|TRBJ1-2|TRBV4-2
CASSQDSSTPYGYTF
TGTGCCAGCAGCCAAGATAGCTCGACTCCCTATGGCTACACCTTC
>NA|NA|TRBJ2-1|TRBV29-1
CSVDQPKRGNEQFF
TGCAGCGTTGATCAGCCTAAGAGAGGCAATGAGCAGTTCTTC
>once|TRBD1|TRBJ1-6|TRBV2
CASSGTGGYSPLHF
TGTGCCAGCAGTGGGACAGGAGGGTATTCACCCCTCCACTTT
>NA|TRBD2|TRBJ2-7|TRBV11-2
CASSFGPPLAGASTYEQYF
TGTGCCAGCAGCTTCGGCCCTCCCCTAGCGGGAGCTTCAACCTACGAGCAGTACTTC
>once|TRBD1|TRBJ1-2|TRBV5-5
CASSRTGQGSYGYTF
TGTGCCAGCAGCCGAACAGGACAGGGGAGCTATGGCTACACCTTC
>NA|NA|TRBJ2-1|TRBV18
CASSLGSYNEQFF
TGTGCCAGCTCACTGGGCTCCTACAATGAGCAGTTCTTC
>NA|TRBD2|TRBJ2-5|TRBV7-8
CASSLASREGQETQYF
TGTGCCAGCAGCTTAGCCTCTAGGGAGGGACAAGAGACCCAGTACTTC
>NA|NA|TRBJ2-3|TRBV7-2
CASSSVLGRGNTDTQYF
TGTGCCAGCAGCTCCGTGCTGGGGAGGGGGAACACAGATACGCAGTATTTT
>few|NA|TRBJ1-2|TRBV14
CASSQDWGNINYGYTF
TGTGCCAGCAGCCAAGATTGGGGAAACATTAACTATGGCTACACCTTC
>NA|TRBD1|TRBJ1-2|TRBV4-3
CASSQDRRGRGYTF
TGCGCCAGCAGCCAAGATCGTAGGGGGCGAGGCTACACCTTC
>NA|NA|TRBJ1-5|TRBV4-1
CASSQEGSGAGQPQHF
TGCGCCAGCAGCCAAGAAGGGAGCGGGGCTGGCCAGCCCCAGCATTTT